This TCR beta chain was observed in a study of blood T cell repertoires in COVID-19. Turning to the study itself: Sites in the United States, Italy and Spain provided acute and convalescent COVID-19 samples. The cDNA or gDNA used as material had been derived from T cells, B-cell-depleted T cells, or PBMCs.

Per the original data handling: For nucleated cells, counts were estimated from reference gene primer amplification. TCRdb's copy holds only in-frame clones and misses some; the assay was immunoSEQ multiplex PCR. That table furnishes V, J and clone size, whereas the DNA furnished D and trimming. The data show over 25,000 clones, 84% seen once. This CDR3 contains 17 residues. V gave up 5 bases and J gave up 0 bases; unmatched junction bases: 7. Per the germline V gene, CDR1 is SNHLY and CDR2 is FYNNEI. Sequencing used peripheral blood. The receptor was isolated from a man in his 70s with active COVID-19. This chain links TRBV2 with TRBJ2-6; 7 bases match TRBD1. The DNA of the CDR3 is TGTGCCAGCAGTCCGGGACAGACTACCTCTGGGGCCAACGTCCTGACTTTC. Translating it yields CASSPGQTTSGANVLTF.